The source of this T cell receptor beta chain is a study of blood T cell repertoires in COVID-19. Measured with immunoSEQ multiplex PCR; TCRdb has only the in-frame clones, and not every one. The sample consists of around 140,000 clones, roughly 80% of them appearing once. The receptor's source is a woman aged 45 to 65 who had recovered from COVID-19. The material sequenced was PBMCs or T cells enriched from blood (not recorded which).

This CDR3 reads CASRLGPRDEKLFF. In DNA, the CDR3 is TGTGCCAGCCGTTTGGGACCGAGGGATGAAAAACTGTTTTTT. The chain has TRBV5-5 and TRBJ1-4; perhaps TRBD1 as D (5 bases). The germline V gene encodes CDR1 SGHKS and CDR2 YYEKEE (reference sequence). The V and J ends lost 7 bases and 6 bases respectively, with 16 bases between them. The CDR3 totals 14 residues. The full variable domain, in which reference TRBV5-5 and TRBJ1-4 provide the parts outside the CDR3, is DAGVTQSPTHLIKTRGQQVTLRCSPISGHKSVSWYQQVLGQGPQFIFQYYEKEERGRGNFPDRFSARQFPNYSSELNVNALLLGDSALYLCASRLGPRDEKLFFGSGTQLSVL.